The 32 T cell receptor beta chains in this list originate from one sample, sequenced in a study of blood T cell repertoires in COVID-19. Some clones are missing from TCRdb's copy, which holds only in-frame ones; the method was immunoSEQ multiplex PCR. The sample lists 55,000 to 85,000 clones, around 67% occurring once. The source material was peripheral blood. The receptor set was obtained from a man in his fifties or sixties with acute or convalescent COVID-19.

The CDR3 DNA follows: TGTGCTAGTGGCTACCCCCCAGCGGGGAACAATGAGCAGTTCTTC. It encodes CASGYPPAGNNEQFF. V usage is TRBV12-5 and J usage is TRBJ2-1; the match to TRBD2 covers 7 bases. Trimming removed 6 bases from V and 5 bases from J; junction bases left unmatched: 10. Germline loops: CDR1 LGHNT, CDR2 FRNRAP. CDR3 length: 15 amino acids.

The chain carries TRBV19 and TRBJ1-6, with 11 positions matching TRBD1. The length of the CDR3 is 14 residues. V lost 7 bases and J lost 8; bases outside the gene matches: 4. Germline-derived CDR1 and CDR2 are LNHDA and SQIVND (reference sequence). The CDR3 region has the DNA TGTGCCAGTACAAAGGGACAGGGGGATTCACCCCTCCACTTT. Protein sequence: CASTKGQGDSPLHF.

The sample holds one count of this clone. The chain links TRBV6-5 to TRBJ1-5, with D unresolved. The CDR3 loop spans 14 amino acids. The ends were cut back, 7 bases at V and 3 bases at J, with 13 bases in the middle. Germline V gives CDR1 MNHEY, CDR2 SVGAGI. CDR3 loop: CASTTAGDNQPQHF. The DNA for the CDR3 is TGTGCCAGCACTACGGCAGGCGACAATCAGCCCCAGCATTTT.

V is TRBV6-5 and J is TRBJ1-3; 11 bases agree with TRBD1. Germline V CDR1 and CDR2: MNHEY, SVGAGI. The CDR3 is 15 amino acids. Losses at the gene ends were 6 bases for V and 3 bases for J; bases not matched to a gene: 4. The CDR3: CASSPDRGHGNTIYF. The CDR3 coding sequence is TGTGCCAGCAGCCCGGACAGGGGGCATGGAAACACCATATATTTT.

The rearrangement links TRBV19 to TRBJ2-2; weak D call: TRBD1 (5 bases). The CDR3 has 15 residues. From germline, CDR1 is LNHDA and CDR2 SQIVND (reference sequence). Trimming stripped 5 bases from V and 1 base from J, with 11 bases between. CDR3 in amino acids: CASSSGHLNTGELFF. CDR3 coding DNA: TGTGCCAGTAGTTCTGGACATTTGAACACCGGGGAGCTGTTTTTT.

The V and J genes are TRBV6-5 and TRBJ2-7; tentative D call: TRBD2 (6 bases). The CDR3 is 14 amino acids. Deletions cut 0 bases from V and 7 bases from J, with 13 bases between. From germline, CDR1 is MNHEY and CDR2 SVGAGI. CDR3 residues: CASSYSPGVGEQYF. Here the CDR3 DNA reads TGTGCCAGCAGTTACTCTCCGGGAGTGGGAGAGCAGTACTTC.

This clone showed up just once. The chain is built from TRBV21-1 and TRBJ2-5; TRBD1 reflects the table's D call only, with no check against the DNA. TRBV21-1 has pseudogene status. This CDR3 has 12 amino acids. CDR3 coding DNA: TGTGCCAGCAGCGGACAGTCGTCGACCCAGTACTTC. Its protein is CASSGQSSTQYF.

The table lists this clone with a few counts. V is TRBV6-5 and J is TRBJ1-2; 8 positions match TRBD1. Germline values: CDR1 MNHEY, CDR2 SVGAGI. The J segment lost 3 bases and the V segment lost 4 bases, leaving 1 base of the junction unmatched. The CDR3 spans 13 residues. CDR3 protein: CASSLDRDYGYTF. The DNA for the CDR3 is TGTGCCAGCAGTTTGGACAGGGACTATGGCTACACCTTC.

V usage is TRBV24-1 and J usage is TRBJ2-1; perhaps TRBD1 as D (7 bases). The CDR3 sequence is 17 residues long. V gave up 5 bases and J gave up 4 bases, with 20 bases separating them. Germline V lookup: CDR1 KGHDR, CDR2 SFDVKD. CDR3 sequence (DNA): TGTGCCACCAGTGGGAGGGGCAGGGACAGCCCTTACAATGAGCAGTTCTTC. Encoded protein: CATSGRGRDSPYNEQFF.

The genes are TRBV28 and TRBJ2-4; TRBD2 might be the D (5 bases). V lost 11 bases to trimming and J lost 0 bases, with 11 bases between them. The germline gives CDR1 MDHEN, CDR2 SYDVKM. This CDR3 region has 13 residues. DNA for the CDR3: TGTGCCTGTTCACTAGAAGCCAAAAACATTCAGTACTTC. Protein: CACSLEAKNIQYF. The full variable domain, completed using reference TRBV28 and TRBJ2-4, is DVKVTQSSRYLVKRTGEKVFLECVQDMDHENMFWYRQDPGLGLRLIYFSYDVKMKEKGDIPEGYSVSREKKERFSLILESASTNQTSMYLCACSLEAKNIQYFGAGTRLSVL.

This chain joins TRBV7-2 and TRBJ2-7; D unresolved. The CDR3 totals 14 residues. V lost 1 base, J lost 2 bases, and 9 bases lay in between. Germline-derived CDR1 and CDR2 are SGHTA and FQGNSA. The DNA of the CDR3 is TGTGCCAGCAGCTTAGGCGCGGAAACCTACGAGCAGTACTTC. It is translated as CASSLGAETYEQYF.

The chain links TRBV2 to TRBJ2-7, with TRBD2 matching 11 bases. The CDR3 sequence is 17 residues long. V shed 6 bases and J 5 bases; nucleotides not matched to a gene: 15. Germline V lookup: CDR1 SNHLY, CDR2 FYNNEI. Here the CDR3 reads CASRTATSGRSHNEQYF. The CDR3 DNA sequence: TGTGCCAGCAGAACCGCCACTAGCGGGAGATCCCACAACGAGCAGTACTTC.

The rearrangement joins TRBV19 to TRBJ2-5, with 7 positions matching TRBD1. Germline V gene data show CDR1 as LNHDA and CDR2 as SQIVND (reference sequence). The CDR3 sequence is 14 residues long. V shed 9 bases and J 4 bases; nucleotides not matched to a gene: 11. The CDR3 is CASAEEQGTETQYF. CDR3 DNA: TGTGCCAGCGCCGAAGAACAGGGGACAGAGACCCAGTACTTC.

The chain has TRBV7-3 and TRBJ2-7, with D possibly being TRBD2 (5 bases). CDR3 size: 12 residues. Germline V CDR1 and CDR2: SGHTA, FQGTGA. V was cut by 3 bases and J by 5 bases, with 8 bases left in between. Here the CDR3 reads CASSFPGDEQYF. The CDR3 DNA follows: TGTGCCAGCAGCTTTCCCGGGGACGAGCAGTACTTC. Using reference TRBV7-3 and TRBJ2-7 for the parts outside the CDR3, the full variable domain is GAGVSQTPSNKVTEKGKYVELRCDPISGHTALYWYRQSLGQGPEFLIYFQGTGAADDSGLPNDRFFAVRPEGSVSTLKIQRTERGDSAVYLCASSFPGDEQYFGPGTRLTVT.

The chain couples TRBV7-8 to TRBJ1-2; D gene unclear. The V end lost 1 base, the J end lost 4 bases, and 16 bases lay between the germline ends. CDR1 and CDR2 (germline): SGHVS, FQNEAQ. This CDR3 region has 16 residues. This CDR3 reads CASSLVSSEVGYGYTF. CDR3 bases: TGTGCCAGCAGCTTAGTGTCGTCTGAGGTGGGCTATGGCTACACCTTC.

The V gene is TRBV11-3, the J gene TRBJ2-2, with D possibly matching TRBD1 (6 bases). Trimming removed 6 bases from V and 7 bases from J, with 18 bases in between. Looked up from germline, CDR1 is SGHNT and CDR2 is YENEEA. This CDR3 is 15 amino acids long. CDR3 sequence: CASREGRGRGGELFF. The CDR3 region has the DNA TGTGCCAGCAGGGAAGGCAGGGGCCGCGGCGGGGAGCTGTTTTTT. Together with reference TRBV11-3 and TRBJ2-2, the CDR3 gives the full variable domain: EAGVVQSPRYKIIEKKQPVAFWCNPISGHNTLYWYLQNLGQGPELLIRYENEEAVDDSQLPKDRFSAERLKGVDSTLKIQPAELGDSAVYLCASREGRGRGGELFFGEGSRLTVL.

This chain connects TRBV30 to TRBJ1-2; 9 bases fit TRBD1. V lost 6 bases and J lost 2; bases outside the gene matches: 7. Germline V CDR1 and CDR2: GTSNPN, SVGIG (reference sequence). The CDR3 sequence is 14 residues long. CDR3 DNA sequence: TGTGCCTGTTCCGGGACAGGGTGGAACTATGGCTACACCTTC. It yields the protein CACSGTGWNYGYTF.

This chain joins TRBV5-1 and TRBJ2-2; D is possibly TRBD2 (6 bases). The CDR3 runs 18 residues. V was shortened by 1 base and J by 2 bases, with 18 bases between the two germline ends. CDR1 and CDR2 from the germline V gene are SGHRS and YFSETQ. The CDR3 DNA is TGCGCCAGCAGCTTGAAGGCCGGACTACCGATAAACACCGGGGAGCTGTTTTTT. Protein: CASSLKAGLPINTGELFF.

The chain joins TRBV30 to TRBJ1-5; the D is unclear. Germline V gives CDR1 GTSNPN, CDR2 SVGIG (reference sequence). The V gene lost 2 bases and the J gene lost 3 bases, with 5 bases spanning the gap. This CDR3 contains 12 residues. CDR3 loop: CAWSLLNQPQHF. DNA for the CDR3: TGTGCCTGGAGTTTACTCAATCAGCCCCAGCATTTT.

V is TRBV5-1 and J is TRBJ1-2; 9 bases fit TRBD1. The CDR3 covers 13 residues. CDR1 is SGHRS and CDR2 is YFSETQ in the germline V gene. V gave up 7 bases and J gave up 6 bases; unmatched junction bases: 7. CDR3 sequence: CASGRQGEDGYTF. The CDR3 nucleotides read TGCGCCAGCGGCCGACAGGGGGAAGATGGCTACACCTTC.

This sequence joins TRBV19 and TRBJ2-1, with D tentatively TRBD2 (5 bases). The germline V and J ends were trimmed by 3 bases and 4 bases, with 10 bases remaining between them. The length of the CDR3 is 14 residues. Germline lookup yields CDR1 LNHDA and CDR2 SQIVND (reference sequence). Here the CDR3 DNA reads TGTGCCAGTAGTATCCGGGGAGATTACAATGAGCAGTTCTTC. Its protein is CASSIRGDYNEQFF.

The V gene is TRBV2, the J gene TRBJ2-5, with D possibly TRBD1 on 6 matching bases. Trimming left V 10 bases short and J 2 bases short, with 11 bases between. The CDR3 spans 12 residues. Germline-derived CDR1 and CDR2 are SNHLY and FYNNEI. CDR3: CATQGGQETQYF. The DNA for the CDR3 is TGTGCCACCCAAGGGGGTCAAGAGACCCAGTACTTC.

The rearrangement links TRBV7-2 to TRBJ1-5; a weak D match, TRBD1 (6 bases). V was pared by 2 bases and J by 14 bases, with 13 bases between. Germline V gene lookup returns CDR1 SGHTA and CDR2 FQGNSA. This CDR3 is 12 amino acids long. As DNA, the CDR3 is TGTGCCAGCAGCTTACTTGGGGGACACAAGCATTTT. The encoded protein is CASSLLGGHKHF. The entire variable domain, with the rest obtained from reference TRBV7-2 and TRBJ1-5, is as follows: GAGVSQSPSNKVTEKGKDVELRCDPISGHTALYWYRQSLGQGLEFLIYFQGNSAPDKSGLPSDRFSAERTGGSVSTLTIQRTQQEDSAVYLCASSLLGGHKHFGDGTRLSIL.

The chain links TRBV7-2 to TRBJ1-5; the D gene is possibly TRBD1 (6 bases). V was trimmed by 5 bases and J by 3 bases, leaving 8 bases between them. The CDR3 contains 13 residues. Per germline, CDR1 SGHTA and CDR2 FQGNSA. The CDR3 spells CASSRQDNQPQHF. CDR3 nucleotides: TGTGCCAGCAGCCGACAGGACAATCAGCCCCAGCATTTT.

This clone has just a few counts. The chain employs TRBV2 and TRBJ2-7; tentative D call: TRBD1 (5 bases). Trimming pared 7 bases from V and 1 base from J, leaving 11 bases between. CDR3 length equals 13 residues. Germline V gene lookup returns CDR1 SNHLY and CDR2 FYNNEI. The CDR3 loop reads CASTNTGSYEQYF. The CDR3 DNA reads as TGTGCCAGCACCAACACAGGTTCCTACGAGCAGTACTTC.

This clone was counted once. This chain uses TRBV6-4 with TRBJ1-1; D is unclear. Per germline, CDR1 MRHNA and CDR2 SNTAGT. Trimming pared 0 bases from V and 8 bases from J, leaving 10 bases between. The CDR3 is made up of 13 amino acids. In nucleotides, the CDR3 is TGTGCCAGCAGTGACTCAGGTACTAGGGAAGCTTTCTTT. It specifies CASSDSGTREAFF.

This chain uses TRBV20-1 with TRBJ2-7; perhaps TRBD1 as D (6 bases). CDR1 is DFQATT and CDR2 is SNEGSKA in the germline V gene (reference sequence). The CDR3 loop spans 16 amino acids. Deletions cut 6 bases from V and 1 base from J, with 22 bases between. The DNA of the CDR3 is TGCAGTGCAAGTCCAGTACAGGGTCGCGAATCCTACGAGCAGTACTTC. Translation gives CSASPVQGRESYEQYF.

This rearrangement joins TRBV2 to TRBJ1-5, with D possibly matching TRBD1 (6 bases). The germline V and J ends were trimmed by 4 bases and 6 bases, with 13 bases remaining between them. The CDR3 runs 14 residues. From germline, CDR1 is SNHLY and CDR2 FYNNEI. This chain's CDR3 is CASSATGGGQPQHF. The CDR3 DNA sequence: TGTGCCAGCAGTGCGACAGGTGGAGGTCAGCCCCAGCATTTT. The entire variable domain, with the rest obtained from reference TRBV2 and TRBJ1-5, is as follows: EPEVTQTPSHQVTQMGQEVILRCVPISNHLYFYWYRQILGQKVEFLVSFYNNEISEKSEIFDDQFSVERPDGSNFTLKIRSTKLEDSAMYFCASSATGGGQPQHFGDGTRLSIL.

The rearrangement links TRBV6-5 to TRBJ1-2, with D hard to call. Trimming stripped 7 bases from V and 2 bases from J, with 8 bases between. The germline CDR1 and CDR2 sequences are MNHEY and SVGAGI. CDR3 length equals 12 residues. The CDR3 nucleotides are TGTGCCAGCAAAGAGGGAAACTATGGCTACACCTTC. This sequence encodes CASKEGNYGYTF.

The J gene is TRBJ1-3, the V gene TRBV24-1, with D perhaps matching TRBD1 (6 bases). V dropped 5 bases and J dropped 4 bases, with 23 bases sitting between them. The CDR3 runs 18 residues. Germline-derived CDR1 and CDR2 are KGHDR and SFDVKD. The CDR3 bases are TGTGCCACCAGTGGCCCCCGGGACACCGAGGGAGTGGGAAACACCATATATTTT. Its protein is CATSGPRDTEGVGNTIYF.

CDR3 in DNA: TGTGCCTGGAGCGGACAGGGTAGAAAGGAGGAGCAGTTCTTC. Its protein is CAWSGQGRKEEQFF. The rearrangement links TRBV30 to TRBJ2-1, with TRBD1 matching over 8 bases. Looked up from germline, CDR1 is GTSNPN and CDR2 is SVGIG (reference sequence). V lost 3 bases, J lost 10 bases, and 11 bases stayed unmatched. The CDR3 spans 14 residues.

The chain links TRBV6-4 to TRBJ2-5; 9 bases map to TRBD1. V was pared by 6 bases and J by 14 bases, with 4 bases of the junction left unmatched. The CDR3 length is 10 residues. From germline, CDR1 is MRHNA and CDR2 SNTAGT. This chain's CDR3 is CASRGTGPYF. The CDR3 bases are TGTGCCAGCAGGGGGACAGGGCCTTACTTC.